This TCR beta chain is from a study of cytomegalovirus exposure and HLA in healthy donors listed by TCRdb under 2017. Regarding the complete study: In an earlier analysis of under 600 of the donors, less than 350 Gb of sequence data and 117 million unique TCR beta sequences from roughly 180 million T cells were reported. An early release that covered fewer than 750 HLA-typed donors contained about 290 gigabases of sequencing data and some 87 million unique TCR sequences. The genetic ancestry cluster associated with self-reported Caucasian donors included 81% of the roughly 400 genotyped donors. The study aimed to test whether signatures of past pathogen exposure could be identified by cataloging public T cell receptors. The study profiled the T cell repertoires of approximately 700 subjects by immunosequencing and related them to cytomegalovirus serostatus. Along with the approximately 650-subject first cohort, a separate validation cohort of over 90 different subjects was used. The study combined high-throughput TCR immunosequencing, statistical association of individual TCRs with disease status, and machine learning to predict cytomegalovirus infection status. A later analysis re-examined previously published TCR beta repertoires from roughly 720 donors and added high-resolution HLA genotyping to investigate patterns of TCR occurrence. Rather than using new phenotypic data, the later analysis identified candidate immune exposures from TCR beta sequences and from how often those sequences occurred across donors. An earlier analysis of 587 of the donors applied high-throughput TCR beta sequencing to assess whether each TCR beta V gene segment acted as functional or pseudogenic. Donor age, sex, ethnicity and CMV serostatus were compiled together with the repertoire data. A later genetic analysis took genome-wide SNP genotypes for about 65% of the 666 donors and used that subset as a discovery cohort. Every discovery cohort repertoire had been produced on one sequencing platform. HLA typing covered class I and class II loci at four-digit resolution. Typing coverage differed by locus: A, B, C, DRB1 and DQB1 were typed in about 629-640 donors, DQA1 in about 510, DPA1 in around 580, and DPB1 in approximately 450. Five DR-DQ haplotypes were treated as single units for association and clustering because of strong linkage in the cohort. On average, roughly 200,000 unique TCR beta nucleotide sequences were sequenced per donor among a few hundred genotyped donors of the cohort, with around 19% of those sequences being non-productive.

Libraries were made using the immunoSEQ multiplex PCR assay. For the multiplex PCR, a mixture combining 60 forward primers for TCR Vbeta segments and 13 reverse primers for TCR Jbeta segments was used. A multiplex PCR assay on genomic DNA amplified the CDR3 region of rearranged TCR beta genes. On the Illumina HiSeq System, the amplified TCR beta libraries were sequenced as 87-base-pair reads. The study's processing was this. A later analysis tallied 75 million to 95 million unique TCR beta chains across the 660 or so repertoires, and approximately 11 million of those chains were shared by two or more donors. Raw reads were error-corrected and collapsed into unique sequences by a nearest-neighbor algorithm in which closely related sequences were merged to remove PCR and sequencing errors. To assign V, D and J gene segments, CDR3 sequences were aligned to IMGT reference sequences. For a sequence to be retained, at least a six-nucleotide match to both a V gene segment and a J gene segment was required. A rearrangement was called productive if the CDR3 had no stop codons and remained in frame with V and J, and every other rearrangement was called non-productive. Following IMGT convention, CDR3 was defined as the stretch from the second conserved V-encoded cysteine up to the conserved J-encoded phenylalanine. The earlier analysis of about 610 of the donors excluded any sequence lacking an unambiguous match to a single V gene segment. In an earlier analysis of approximately 560 of the donors, a V segment was called functional when productive rearrangements were above 56.7%, and segregating when the standard deviation between donors exceeded 5%. A statistical classification framework was built for diagnosing cytomegalovirus status from the catalog of TCR beta chain sequences. In a later analysis, V and J genes were assigned by comparing TCR nucleotide sequences against IMGT/GENE-DB human TR gene sequences. The TCRdist pipeline was used in a later analysis to assign CDR3 sequences and most-parsimonious VDJ recombination scenarios. In a later analysis, every TCR beta chain was defined by the combination of its CDR3 amino acid sequence and its V-gene family, and reads without a unique V-gene family were dropped. In a later analysis, approximately 590 highly shared, low-generation-probability nucleotide sequences were removed to address suspected cross-contamination and a sequencing artifact. A later analysis calculated a clonal expansion index for each public chain from normalized within-repertoire ranks of inferred template counts. In a later analysis, generation probabilities were computed with a VDJ recombination model fitted to out-of-frame rearrangements, and the resulting probabilities were checked against IGoR. In a later analysis, TCR-TCR, TCR-HLA and TCR-CMV co-occurrence was scored with hypergeometric tests, and a repertoire-size bias correction was applied to TCR pairs. False discovery rates were estimated in a later analysis by permuting HLA or CMV assignments 20 times. In a later analysis, co-occurring TCRs were grouped using DBSCAN, with TCRdist sequence similarity added in when clustering inside HLA-allele-positive subsets. For co-occurrence clustering, repertoires with fewer than 30,000 or more than 120,000 public chains were excluded, along with four or five repertoires with anomalous nucleotide sharing. TCRdb provides this immuneACCESS table in a form limited to in-frame rearrangements. Some clones are lacking; in checked studies, under half of them reflect an unresolved V gene, and why the rest are absent is not known. V, J and clone size reflect that table, while D and trimming were determined from the DNA. Here the sample has under 150,000 clones; around four fifths occur a single time. Of the sample, around 3.2% is held by the ten largest clones.

As concerns this clone: The clone's antigen remains unknown. No clone much larger than this one lies a single base away; base qualities are absent.

What the study reported, not specific to this receptor: In a later analysis, TCR association rates were found to vary across HLA loci, with the most associated TCRs seen for DRB1 alleles and the fewest for HLA-C alleles. CMV serostatus was the only immune exposure information available for the cohort. A further reported finding was that TCR beta sequences accurately predicted the HLA-A and HLA-B alleles for most subjects in the first cohort. According to a later analysis, most CMV-associated TCR beta chains appeared to be HLA-restricted, and the HLA associations seemed to be driven largely by CMV exposure. Strong co-occurrence of HLA alleles, especially DR and DQ, made assigning TCR associations to individual alleles difficult. The study listed 164 TCR beta chains as associated with cytomegalovirus. The classifier was reported to diagnose cytomegalovirus status with high specificity and sensitivity in both the original cohort and the validation cohort. Only TCR beta chains were sequenced in this cohort, and the absence of alpha or paired-chain data limited detectable features. A later genetic analysis associated a missense DCLRE1C variant with V-gene and J-gene trimming of TCR beta chains, and an independent cohort replicated the association. Because counts were too low, approximately 15 rarely observed V segments, including chromosome 9 orphons, were excluded from the earlier analysis of about 500 of the donors. A later analysis reported that several top co-occurrence clusters appeared linked to parvovirus B19, influenza, CMV and Epstein-Barr virus. Presence/absence analyses assumed roughly uniform sequencing depth across donors, an assumption that may not hold. Linkage disequilibrium might explain the correlated functional status among segregating V segments, but an unknown experimental factor could not be excluded. Because HLA typing was unavailable for some donors at each locus, only the typed subset was used in association tests. According to a later genetic analysis, donors in an Asian-associated ancestry cluster had fewer N-insertions in productive TCRs than the approximately 710-donor mean. Specific HLA alleles were associated with 15,000 to 20,000 TCR beta sequences at a false discovery rate of 0.05 in a later analysis. A later analysis found that HLA-associated TCR beta chains were more clonally expanded and had lower generation probabilities than equally common non-associated chains. Because the 87-base-pair reads could not distinguish some IMGT-functional V segments, including TRBV6-2 and TRBV6-3, those segments were excluded. In vitro tests confirmed that a few of the cytomegalovirus-associated TCR beta chains recognize cytomegalovirus antigens. Most TCR sequences were observed very rarely across donors, whereas some public TCRs were present in many individuals. The authors suggested that the approach could potentially be extended to other disease states and immunological phenotypes. A cluster of highly shared sequence variants was judged likely to be a technical artifact of the sequencing pipeline. An earlier analysis of 450 to 750 of the donors showed that most TCR beta V segments appeared in productive rearrangements either about 90% or about 30% of the time, which broadly matched IMGT annotations.

The germline V gene (reference sequence) gives CDR1 as GTSNPN and CDR2 as SVGIG. V is reduced by 0 bases and J by 4 bases, leaving a spacing of 7 bases between them. CDR3 length: 13 amino acids, cysteine to phenylalanine. Just the 39-base CDR3 DNA is kept, in frame starting at base 1. The cohort was made up of about 610 healthy bone marrow donors. At the time of sampling, all cohort members were nominally healthy, though unrecorded immune exposures were likely present. The donor was CMV seronegative and was included in the group of several hundred seronegative cohort members. A peripheral blood sample was provided by each donor, and peripheral blood mononuclear cells were used for TCR beta sequencing. Genomic DNA extraction from the blood cell samples was performed with the Qiagen DNeasy Blood Extraction Kit.

The receptor's source is a male donor in good health and CMV-seronegative. The chain links TRBV30 with TRBJ1-5, with no confident D gene call. The sample consisted of PBMCs. The DNA is as follows: TGTGCCTGGAGTGTAGATAGAAATCAGCCCCAGCATTTT. This sequence encodes CAWSVDRNQPQHF.